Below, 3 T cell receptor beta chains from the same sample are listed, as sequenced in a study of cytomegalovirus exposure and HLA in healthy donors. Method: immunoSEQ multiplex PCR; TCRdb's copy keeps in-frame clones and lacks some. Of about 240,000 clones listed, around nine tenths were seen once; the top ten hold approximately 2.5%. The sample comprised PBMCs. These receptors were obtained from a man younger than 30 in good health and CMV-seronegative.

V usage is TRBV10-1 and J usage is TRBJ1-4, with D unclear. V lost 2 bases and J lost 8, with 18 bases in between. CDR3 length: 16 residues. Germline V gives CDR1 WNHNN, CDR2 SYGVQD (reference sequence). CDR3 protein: CASSEHNRIGREKLFF. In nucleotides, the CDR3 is TGCGCCAGCAGTGAGCATAACAGAATTGGTCGGGAAAAACTGTTTTTT.

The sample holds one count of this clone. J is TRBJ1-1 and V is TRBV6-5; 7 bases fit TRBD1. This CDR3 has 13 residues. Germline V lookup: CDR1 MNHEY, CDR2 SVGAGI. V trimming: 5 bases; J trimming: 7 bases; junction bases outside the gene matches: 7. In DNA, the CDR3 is TGTGCCAGCAGTACACTAAACAGGGGTGAAGCTTTCTTT. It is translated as CASSTLNRGEAFF.

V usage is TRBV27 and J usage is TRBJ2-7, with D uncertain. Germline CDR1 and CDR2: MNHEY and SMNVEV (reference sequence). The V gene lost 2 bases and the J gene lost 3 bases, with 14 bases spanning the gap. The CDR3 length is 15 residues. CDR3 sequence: CASSLGVSLYYEQYF. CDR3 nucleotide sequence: TGTGCCAGCAGTTTAGGTGTCTCCCTCTACTACGAGCAGTACTTC.